These T cell receptor beta chains were read from a single sample in a study of tumor-infiltrating lymphocytes in primary liver carcinoma. TCRdb reprocessed the multiplex PCR reads with MiXCR, giving one entry per CDR3 protein. This sample has roughly 120,000 distinct CDR3 sequences, with roughly three fifths found just once. The sample was liver tumor tissue from sampling region 1. These receptors came from a woman aged 60-75 years with primary liver carcinoma and hepatitis B virus infection. Each CDR3 is given without its conserved first and last residue. Clone size appears in some rows only: once, few, many, or a class for an expanded clone.

>TRBJ2-3|TRBV12-3/TRBV12-4|many
ASSSMTDTQY
>TRBJ2-5|TRBV12-3/TRBV12-4|many
ASSSGLAGGLMETQY
>TRBJ2-7|TRBV28|NA
TTVSSSYEQY
>TRBJ2-1|TRBV11-2|NA
ASSCHWGAGGPHNEQF
>TRBJ2-1|TRBV11-2|NA
ASSLNGSSYNEQF
>TRBJ2-2|TRBV5-6|NA
ASSFWKGTARDTGELF
>TRBJ1-4|TRBV28|NA
ASSALTWANSNEKLF
>TRBJ2-1|TRBV5-4|many
ASSSTGDEQF
>TRBJ1-1|TRBV12-3/TRBV12-4|NA
ASSSTTNTEAF
>TRBJ2-1|TRBV12-3/TRBV12-4|NA
TNLRLAGIYNEQF
>TRBJ2-1|TRBV28|NA
ASTRGLAGFPRAYNEQF
>TRBJ1-4|TRBV11-2|NA
VSSLAGGQGSSVGLELF
>TRBJ2-1|TRBV6-2/TRBV6-3|NA
VSRSGTRRNEQF
>TRBJ1-5|TRBV28|few
ASRAGGAFNQPQH
>TRBJ2-5|TRBV12-3/TRBV12-4|NA
ASSSKVTQY
>TRBJ2-1|TRBV11-2|NA
ASSSRTSGRAGTYNEQF
>TRBJ2-2|TRBV11-2|NA
ARSLGGGRTGELF
>TRBJ2-2|TRBV6-5|NA
ASRSPRLAGAKNTGELF
>TRBJ1-1|TRBV10-2|few
ASIKDRARNTEAF
>TRBJ2-7|TRBV30|NA
AWSVGEEQY
>TRBJ2-7|TRBV29-1|many
SVEVAGGFYEQY
>TRBJ1-6|TRBV11-2|NA
ASSPRRQGADSPLH
>TRBJ2-3|TRBV11-1|NA
ASSRGRPTDTHY
>TRBJ2-7|TRBV11-2|NA
ANSLESRAEQY